This T cell receptor (beta chain) originates from a study of T-cell memory formation after mild COVID-19. Libraries for TCRalpha and TCRbeta carried sample barcodes and unique molecular identifiers via 5'RACE. One entry per CDR3 protein results from TCRdb running MiXCR on the 5' RACE reads. The repertoire includes under 250,000 distinct CDR3 sequences, roughly 10% of them detected once, and around a fifth sits in the top ten. The CDR3 sequence is 14 residues long. V was trimmed by 4 bases and J by 6 bases, leaving 15 bases between them. Germline loops: CDR1 SGDLS, CDR2 YYNGEE. The V gene is TRBV9, the J gene TRBJ2-3, with D perhaps TRBD2 (5 bases). The sample consisted of PBMCs or a T cell subset sorted from them (not recorded which). The TCR was taken from a man aged 18 to 30 who had mild COVID-19 (a few samples of this study predate the infection). Cell type and time point are not known. The CDR3 coding sequence is TGTGCCAGCAGCTCCCCTGGAGGATCGGATACGCAGTATTTT. This codes for CASSSPGGSDTQYF.